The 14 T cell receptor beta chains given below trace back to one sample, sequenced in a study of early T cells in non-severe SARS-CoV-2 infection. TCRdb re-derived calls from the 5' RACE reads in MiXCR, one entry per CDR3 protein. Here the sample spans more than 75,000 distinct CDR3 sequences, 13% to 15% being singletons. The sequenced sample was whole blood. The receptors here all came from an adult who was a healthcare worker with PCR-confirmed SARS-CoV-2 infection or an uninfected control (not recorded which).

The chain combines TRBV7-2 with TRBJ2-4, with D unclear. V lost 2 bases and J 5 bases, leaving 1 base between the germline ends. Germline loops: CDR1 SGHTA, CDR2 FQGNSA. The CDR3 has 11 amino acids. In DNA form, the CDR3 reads TGTGCCAGCAGCTTACAAAACATTCAGTACTTC. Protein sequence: CASSLQNIQYF.

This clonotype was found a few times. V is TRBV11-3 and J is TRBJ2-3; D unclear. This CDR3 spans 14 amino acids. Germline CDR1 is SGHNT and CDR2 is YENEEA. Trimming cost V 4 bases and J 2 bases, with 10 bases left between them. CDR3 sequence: CASSSTSITDTQYF. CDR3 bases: TGTGCCAGCAGCTCGACATCCATCACAGATACGCAGTATTTT.

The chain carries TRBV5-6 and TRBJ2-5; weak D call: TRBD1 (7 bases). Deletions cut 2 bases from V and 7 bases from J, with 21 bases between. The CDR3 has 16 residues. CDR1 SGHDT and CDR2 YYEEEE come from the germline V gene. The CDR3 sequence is CASSLNTGDTGGTQYF. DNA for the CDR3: TGTGCCAGCAGCTTAAACACAGGGGATACCGGGGGGACCCAGTACTTC.

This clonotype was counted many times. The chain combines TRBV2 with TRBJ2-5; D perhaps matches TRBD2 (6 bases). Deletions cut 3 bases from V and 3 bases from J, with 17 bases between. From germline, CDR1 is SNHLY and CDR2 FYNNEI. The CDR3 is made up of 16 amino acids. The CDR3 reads CASSDTIQGGEETQYF. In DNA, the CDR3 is TGTGCCAGCAGTGATACGATTCAGGGCGGGGAAGAGACCCAGTACTTC.

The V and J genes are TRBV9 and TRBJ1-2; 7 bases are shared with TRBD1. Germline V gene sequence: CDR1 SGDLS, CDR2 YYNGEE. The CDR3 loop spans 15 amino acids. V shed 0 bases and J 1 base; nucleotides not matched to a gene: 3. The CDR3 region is CASSVGGQSNYGYTF. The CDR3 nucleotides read TGTGCCAGCAGCGTAGGGGGACAGAGTAACTATGGCTACACCTTC. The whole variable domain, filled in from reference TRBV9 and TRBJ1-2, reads DSGVTQTPKHLITATGQRVTLRCSPRSGDLSVYWYQQSLDQGLQFLIQYYNGEERAKGNILERFSAQQFPDLHSELNLSSLELGDSALYFCASSVGGQSNYGYTFGSGTRLTVV.

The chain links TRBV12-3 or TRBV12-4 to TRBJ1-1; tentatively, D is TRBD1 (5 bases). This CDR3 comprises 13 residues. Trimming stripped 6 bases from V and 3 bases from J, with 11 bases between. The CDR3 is CASSGTAYTEAFF. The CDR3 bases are TGTGCCAGCAGCGGGACCGCTTACACTGAAGCTTTCTTT.

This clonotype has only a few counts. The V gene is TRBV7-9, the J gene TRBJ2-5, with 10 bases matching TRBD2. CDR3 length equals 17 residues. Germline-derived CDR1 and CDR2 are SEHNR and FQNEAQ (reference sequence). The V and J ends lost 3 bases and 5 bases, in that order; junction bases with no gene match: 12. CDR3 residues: CASSFTSGANPIETQYF. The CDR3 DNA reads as TGTGCCAGCAGCTTCACTAGCGGGGCCAACCCAATCGAGACCCAGTACTTC.

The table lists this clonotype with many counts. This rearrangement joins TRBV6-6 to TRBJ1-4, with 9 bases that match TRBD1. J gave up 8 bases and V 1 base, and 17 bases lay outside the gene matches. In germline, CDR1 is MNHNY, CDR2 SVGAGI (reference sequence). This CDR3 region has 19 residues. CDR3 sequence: CASSYLYRDREDVGEKLFF. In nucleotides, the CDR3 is TGTGCCAGCAGTTACTTATACCGGGACAGGGAGGATGTTGGAGAAAAACTGTTTTTT.

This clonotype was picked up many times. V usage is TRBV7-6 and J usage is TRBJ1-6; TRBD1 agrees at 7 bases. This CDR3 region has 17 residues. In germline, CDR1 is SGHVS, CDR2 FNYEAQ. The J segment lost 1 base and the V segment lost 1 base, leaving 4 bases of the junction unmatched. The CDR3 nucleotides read TGTGCCAGCAGCTTAGACACGACAGGGTCCTATAATTCACCCCTCCACTTT. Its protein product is CASSLDTTGSYNSPLHF. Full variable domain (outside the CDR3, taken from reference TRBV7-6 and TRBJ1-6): GAGVSQSPRYKVTKRGQDVALRCDPISGHVSLYWYRQALGQGPEFLTYFNYEAQQDKSGLPNDRFSAERPEGSISTLTIQRTEQRDSAMYRCASSLDTTGSYNSPLHFGNGTRLTVT.

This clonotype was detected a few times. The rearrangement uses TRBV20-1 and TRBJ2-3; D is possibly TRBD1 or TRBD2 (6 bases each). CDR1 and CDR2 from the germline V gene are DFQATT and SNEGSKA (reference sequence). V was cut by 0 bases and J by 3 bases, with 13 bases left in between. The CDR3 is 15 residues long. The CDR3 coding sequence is TGCAGTGCTAGAGATTTGGGGGGCCGGACAGATACGCAGTATTTT. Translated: CSARDLGGRTDTQYF.

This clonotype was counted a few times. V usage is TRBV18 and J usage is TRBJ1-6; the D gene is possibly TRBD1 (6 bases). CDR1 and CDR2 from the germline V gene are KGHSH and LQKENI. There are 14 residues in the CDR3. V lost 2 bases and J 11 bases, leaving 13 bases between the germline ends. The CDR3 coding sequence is TGTGCCAGCTCACCAGCACAGGGAGGCGCACCCCTCCACTTT. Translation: CASSPAQGGAPLHF.

CDR3 residues: CASSNQDRGYGYTF. In DNA, the CDR3 is TGTGCCAGTAGTAATCAAGACAGGGGATATGGCTACACCTTC. V and J are TRBV19 and TRBJ1-2; 8 bases are a match to TRBD1. V shed 4 bases, J shed 5 bases, and the junction held 6 bases outside the gene matches. CDR3 size: 14 residues. The germline V gene encodes CDR1 LNHDA and CDR2 SQIVND (reference sequence).

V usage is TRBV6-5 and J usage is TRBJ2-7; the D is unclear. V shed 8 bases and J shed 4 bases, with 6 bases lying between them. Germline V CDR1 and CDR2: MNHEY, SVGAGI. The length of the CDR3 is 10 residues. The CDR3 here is CASGTYEQYF. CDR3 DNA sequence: TGTGCCAGCGGAACTTACGAGCAGTACTTC.

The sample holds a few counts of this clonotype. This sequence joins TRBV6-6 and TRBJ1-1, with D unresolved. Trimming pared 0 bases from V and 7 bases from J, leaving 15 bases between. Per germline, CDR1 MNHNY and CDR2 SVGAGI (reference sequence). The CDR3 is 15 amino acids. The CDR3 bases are TGTGCCAGCAGTTACTCGAATTTGGGGATTATTGAAGCTTTCTTT. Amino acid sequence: CASSYSNLGIIEAFF.